These 24 T cell receptor beta chains were sequenced from one sample in a study of cytomegalovirus exposure and HLA in healthy donors. 13 Jbeta primers and 60 Vbeta primers were used for the PCR. TCRdb's table, derived via immunoSEQ multiplex PCR, lists solely in-frame clones and lacks some. The sample has 100,000 or so clones; approximately 82% are singletons. The specimen sequenced was PBMCs. All receptors come from a woman younger than 30 in good health and CMV-seronegative.

This chain links TRBV11-2 with TRBJ2-2; 9 bases match TRBD2. The junction had 3 bases not matched to a gene; V was cut back by 3 bases and J by 4 bases. Germline values: CDR1 SGHAT, CDR2 FQNNGV. CDR3 size: 15 residues. The CDR3 coding sequence is TGTGCCAGCAGCTTTGCGGGGGGGTTCACCGGGGAGCTGTTTTTT. Translating gives CASSFAGGFTGELFF.

The V call is TRBV30, the J call TRBJ1-1, with D hard to call. The CDR3 covers 13 residues. Germline V lookup: CDR1 GTSNPN, CDR2 SVGIG (reference sequence). Trimming shortened V by 5 bases and J by 8 bases, and 18 bases separated the two germline ends. The CDR3 spells CAWFGAPGWEAFF. CDR3 in DNA: TGTGCCTGGTTTGGCGCCCCAGGATGGGAAGCTTTCTTT.

This clone was recorded a few times. The chain uses TRBV19 and TRBJ1-1; 7 nucleotides line up with TRBD1. Germline V lookup: CDR1 LNHDA, CDR2 SQIVND (reference sequence). This CDR3 is built from 17 residues. Losses at the gene ends were 6 bases for V and 4 bases for J; bases not matched to a gene: 17. In DNA, the CDR3 is TGTGCCAGTAGGAACGGGGGCCCGGGACAGAGGGGCACTGAAGCTTTCTTT. Protein sequence: CASRNGGPGQRGTEAFF.

The chain carries TRBV13 and TRBJ2-7, with 9 nucleotides matching TRBD2. V shed 4 bases, J shed 4 bases, and the junction held 17 bases outside the gene matches. CDR1 is PRHDT, CDR2 FYEKMQ, per germline (reference sequence). There are 18 residues in the CDR3. CDR3 nucleotide sequence: TGTGCCAGCAGCTCCGGAAGTTGGGTAGCGGGAGAGGTATACGAGCAGTACTTC. It encodes CASSSGSWVAGEVYEQYF.

The rearrangement links TRBV6-1 to TRBJ2-2; TRBD2 agrees at 9 bases. The CDR3 runs 15 residues. V was pared by 7 bases and J by 6 bases, with 9 bases of the junction left unmatched. CDR1 and CDR2 from the germline V gene are MNHNS and SASEGT. CDR3 sequence (DNA): TGTGCCAGCACGGTGGTAGCGGGAGCCTCCGGGGAGCTGTTTTTT. Encoded protein: CASTVVAGASGELFF.

V is TRBV15 and J is TRBJ2-7, with D maybe TRBD2 (6 bases). Germline V gives CDR1 LNHNV, CDR2 YYDKDF (reference sequence). Trimming took 0 bases from V and 1 from J, leaving 10 bases between them. CDR3 length: 15 amino acids. CDR3 in DNA: TGTGCCACCAGCAGAGATAGCGGCGGATCCTACGAGCAGTACTTC. Protein: CATSRDSGGSYEQYF.

V and J are TRBV7-2 and TRBJ2-5; 7 bases align to TRBD1. This CDR3 has 17 amino acids. Germline V gives CDR1 SGHTA, CDR2 FQGNSA. Trimming cost V 4 bases and J 1 base; bases outside gene matches: 12. The CDR3 DNA follows: TGTGCCAGCAGCTACTACGCCGACAGGGTCGTCCAAGAGACCCAGTACTTC. This gives the protein CASSYYADRVVQETQYF.

This clone was counted a few times. V is TRBV19 and J is TRBJ2-4; possible D gene TRBD1, 6 bases. V was shortened by 3 bases and J by 4 bases, with 10 bases between the two germline ends. Germline V gives CDR1 LNHDA, CDR2 SQIVND (reference sequence). CDR3 length: 14 residues. The DNA for the CDR3 is TGTGCCAGTAGTATCACCACAGGGAAAAACATTCAGTACTTC. This codes for CASSITTGKNIQYF.

This clone has only one observation. The chain is built from TRBV27 and TRBJ2-7; TRBD1 agrees at 11 bases. Trimming removed 0 bases from V and 7 bases from J; junction bases left unmatched: 5. The germline gives CDR1 MNHEY, CDR2 SMNVEV (reference sequence). The CDR3 loop spans 15 amino acids. The CDR3 region is CASSLSRDRGREQYF. The CDR3 DNA sequence: TGTGCCAGCAGTTTATCTCGGGACAGGGGGAGGGAGCAGTACTTC.

The chain couples TRBV11-2 to TRBJ2-5; D gene unclear. The CDR3 is 13 amino acids. Trimming removed 1 base from V and 7 bases from J, with 10 bases in between. Germline CDR1 reads SGHAT; CDR2 reads FQNNGV. CDR3 loop: CASSLVPGRTQYF. CDR3 sequence (DNA): TGTGCCAGCAGCTTAGTTCCAGGTCGGACCCAGTACTTC.

Notes on this clone: The identical CDR3 is also encoded by other nucleotide sequences in the sample. V usage is TRBV7-6 and J usage is TRBJ1-1; D gene uncertain. The CDR3 length is 16 residues. CDR1 is SGHVS, CDR2 FNYEAQ, per germline. The V end lost 2 bases, the J end lost 1 base, and 14 bases lay between the germline ends. The CDR3 sequence: CASSLSGGVRNTEAFF. CDR3 in DNA: TGTGCCAGCAGCTTATCCGGCGGGGTCCGGAACACTGAAGCTTTCTTT.

A single count supports this clone. J is TRBJ1-4 and V is TRBV7-2; 7 bases match TRBD1. CDR3 length equals 16 residues. Germline V lookup: CDR1 SGHTA, CDR2 FQGNSA. V dropped 5 bases and J dropped 4; count of bases not matched to a gene: 10. The CDR3 DNA reads as TGTGCCAGCAGCCTTGTCGGCACAGGGGTTAATGAAAAACTGTTTTTT. Translation gives CASSLVGTGVNEKLFF.

The chain carries TRBV5-1 and TRBJ1-2, with 9 bases matching TRBD1. This CDR3 comprises 20 residues. CDR1 is SGHRS and CDR2 is YFSETQ in the germline V gene. V was pared by 3 bases and J by 0 bases, with 18 bases of the junction left unmatched. This CDR3 reads CASSYGTGRFIPSANYGYTF. The CDR3 bases are TGCGCCAGCAGCTACGGGACAGGGAGGTTTATCCCGTCGGCTAACTATGGCTACACCTTC.

The V gene is TRBV27, the J gene TRBJ2-1; TRBD2 is a possible D gene (7 bases). Germline-derived CDR1 and CDR2 are MNHEY and SMNVEV (reference sequence). The CDR3 has 14 residues. V was trimmed by 4 bases and J by 8 bases, leaving 15 bases between them. The CDR3 protein is CASSYRGGLDEQFF. CDR3 bases: TGTGCCAGCAGTTATAGGGGGGGGCTGGATGAGCAGTTCTTC.

The chain links TRBV14 to TRBJ1-2; the D gene is possibly TRBD1 (6 bases). Per germline, CDR1 SGHDN and CDR2 FVKESK. The CDR3 is 13 amino acids. V lost 4 bases and J lost 4, with 10 bases in between. The CDR3 spells CASSLGQLYGYTF. In DNA form, the CDR3 reads TGTGCCAGCAGCCTAGGACAGCTCTATGGCTACACCTTC.

This chain uses TRBV11-2 with TRBJ2-4; D unresolved. The CDR3 contains 16 residues. With 5 bases removed from V and 1 base from J, the gap between germline ends came to 15 bases. Germline V CDR1 and CDR2: SGHAT, FQNNGV. The CDR3 reads CASSPRPDTAKNIQYF. As DNA, the CDR3 is TGTGCCAGCAGCCCGCGACCCGACACGGCCAAAAACATTCAGTACTTC.

J is TRBJ1-5 and V is TRBV19; TRBD1 matches 7 bases. The CDR3 runs to 16 residues. Germline lookup yields CDR1 LNHDA and CDR2 SQIVND (reference sequence). The junction had 13 bases not matched to a gene; V was cut back by 5 bases and J by 6 bases. The CDR3 region has the DNA TGTGCCAGTAGTTCAATTTACAGGGGCCAGGGTCAGCCCCAGCATTTT. It encodes CASSSIYRGQGQPQHF.

The chain employs TRBV19 and TRBJ1-5; D not certain. CDR1 and CDR2 (germline): LNHDA, SQIVND (reference sequence). The CDR3 length is 13 residues. The germline V and J ends were trimmed by 6 bases and 6 bases, with 12 bases remaining between them. CDR3 region: CASRNLGGQPQHF. The CDR3 coding sequence is TGTGCCAGTAGGAATCTAGGCGGTCAGCCCCAGCATTTT. Complete variable domain (other parts from reference TRBV19 and TRBJ1-5): DGGITQSPKYLFRKEGQNVTLSCEQNLNHDAMYWYRQDPGQGLRLIYYSQIVNDFQKGDIAEGYSVSREKKESFPLTVTSAQKNPTAFYLCASRNLGGQPQHFGDGTRLSIL.

The genes are TRBV6-5 and TRBJ1-6; D not certain. This CDR3 has 14 amino acids. The germline gives CDR1 MNHEY, CDR2 SVGAGI. Between the trimmed V and J ends, which lost 1 base and 5 bases, there was a span of 6 bases. CDR3 region: CASSYYSDNSPLHF. The CDR3 DNA sequence: TGTGCCAGCAGTTACTACAGTGATAATTCACCCCTCCACTTT.

V usage is TRBV28 and J usage is TRBJ2-3; tentatively, D is TRBD1 (5 bases). The germline CDR1 and CDR2 sequences are MDHEN and SYDVKM. CDR3 length: 16 residues. V was cut by 6 bases and J by 2 bases, with 18 bases left in between. CDR3 coding DNA: TGTGCCAGCAGCCTCAACCCCAGGGATATCACAGATACGCAGTATTTT. Translation gives CASSLNPRDITDTQYF.

The chain has TRBV14 and TRBJ1-6; maybe TRBD1 (6 bases). The germline V gene has CDR1 SGHDN and CDR2 FVKESK. Deletions cut 5 bases from V and 7 bases from J, with 15 bases between. The CDR3 is 15 amino acids. The CDR3 loop is CASSTLGGLNSPLHF. In DNA form, the CDR3 reads TGTGCCAGCAGCACACTGGGGGGGCTGAATTCACCCCTCCACTTT.

V is TRBV10-3 and J is TRBJ2-3, with D tentatively TRBD1 (5 bases). There are 12 residues in the CDR3. Trimming took 10 bases from V and 3 from J, leaving 11 bases between them. Germline V gene data show CDR1 as ENHRY and CDR2 as SYGVKD. This CDR3 reads CATSQGTDTQYF. The CDR3 region has the DNA TGTGCCACTTCGCAGGGAACAGATACGCAGTATTTT.

The chain couples TRBV7-9 to TRBJ2-7, with D perhaps matching TRBD2 (6 bases). V lost 1 base and J lost 2, with 9 bases in between. The CDR3 is made up of 14 amino acids. Germline CDR1 and CDR2: SEHNR and FQNEAQ (reference sequence). The CDR3 DNA follows: TGTGCCAGCAGCTTAGTAGCGGCTACCTACGAGCAGTACTTC. It yields the protein CASSLVAATYEQYF.

Details on this clone: The same CDR3 also results from other DNA sequences found in this sample. The chain is built from TRBV18 and TRBJ2-1; 9 bases are a match to TRBD2. Trimming at V came to 2 bases and at J to 4 bases, leaving 3 bases not matched to a gene. The CDR3 is 15 residues long. Germline V gene sequence: CDR1 KGHSH, CDR2 LQKENI. The CDR3 protein is CASSPLAGAYNEQFF. Here the CDR3 DNA reads TGTGCCAGCTCACCATTAGCGGGGGCTTACAATGAGCAGTTCTTC. Filled out from reference TRBV18 and TRBJ2-1, the complete variable domain reads NAGVMQNPRHLVRRRGQEARLRCSPMKGHSHVYWYRQLPEEGLKFMVYLQKENIIDESGMPKERFSAEFPKEGPSILRIQQVVRGDSAAYFCASSPLAGAYNEQFFGPGTRLTVL.